This T cell receptor beta chain was observed in a study of CD8+ T cells in alopecia areata. Study as a whole: Donors of skin were C3H/HeJ mice aged roughly 6-13 months with spontaneous alopecia, and recipients were roughly 6-11-week-old female C3H/HeJ mice. Regarding the study as a whole: Mice showed TCR sharing more clearly than patients did, possibly owing to HLA. Lesional scalp, notably in alopecia totalis/universalis, had clonality above that of normal scalp. Scalp specimens additionally yield sequences from normal skin's resident alphabeta T cells.

Sequencing relied on a cDNA template that was reverse transcribed from extracted RNA. Some clones are missing from TCRdb's copy, which holds only in-frame ones; the method was immunoSEQ multiplex PCR. This sample comprises approximately 110,000 clones, none seen once only. J was trimmed by 3 bases and V by 2 bases; bases with no gene match: 6. The germline gives CDR1 NNHDY, CDR2 SYVADS. The CDR3 runs 16 residues. This clone was observed a few times. As yet, its antigen is unknown. Gene names follow the mouse nomenclature. The sequenced fragment ends 4 residues before the CDR3 boundary, so the rest is inferred from the germline J gene.

The receptor's source is a C3H/HeJ mouse with alopecia areata. The MHC haplotype of the strain is H2-k. The chain is built from TRBV13-3 and TRBJ2-4; 10 nucleotides match TRBD2. Sequenced input: lesional skin. The covered CDR3 bases are TGTGCCAGCAGTGACGCCTGGGGGGGCGTGCAAAAC. Its protein is CASSDAWGGVQN. From start to end, the CDR3 is CASSDAWGGVQNTLYF.